This TCR beta chain was obtained from a study of shared clonotypes between healthy human individuals. For the study at large: Used for every donor were three CD4 naive, three CD4 memory, two CD8 naive and one CD8 memory plate.

How the authors handled the data: Without quality scores, immunoSEQ junctional reads could not be filtered like full-length reads. Assay: immunoSEQ multiplex PCR; the TCRdb copy retains only in-frame clones and omits some. The V and J calls and clone size come from that table; D and trimming were worked out from the DNA. The sample consists of over 2 million clones, 85% to 95% of them appearing once. Trimming removed 1 base from V and 13 bases from J, with 14 bases in between. Germline-derived CDR1 and CDR2 are LNHDA and SQIVND (reference sequence). This CDR3 comprises 14 residues. This sequence was found in a man in his late teens or twenties in good health. The sample was naive CD4+ T cells sorted from blood. As for subset: CD45RA+ positively selected. The V and J genes are TRBV19 and TRBJ1-6, with D tentatively TRBD1 (5 bases). CDR3 protein: CASSIAQGIGPLHF. The CDR3, as DNA: TGTGCCAGTAGTATAGCGCAGGGTATCGGCCCCCTCCACTTT.